A selection of T cell receptor beta chains follows, all from one sample in a study of T cell responses to AZD1222 COVID-19 vaccine. TCRdb keeps only in-frame clones here, not all; method: immunoSEQ multiplex PCR. This table has about 180,000 clones, more than 80% appearing once. The specimen was peripheral blood, collected 28 days after the second dose of the MenACWY control vaccine. All receptors derive from an adult who received the MenACWY meningococcal vaccine as a control. Each CDR3 is given with its conserved first and last residue. A D gene is named only where the DNA matches it firmly. Expanded clones get a size class; other rows say once, few or many, or leave the size out.

V: TRBV28
D: -
J: TRBJ1-1
size: once
CDR3: CASSLGGGLYTEAFF
DNA: TGTGCCAGCAGTTTAGGTGGGGGGCTATACACTGAAGCTTTCTTT

V: TRBV10-3
D: TRBD2
J: TRBJ2-7
size: -
CDR3: CALGVGLAFGEQYF
DNA: TGTGCCCTCGGGGTCGGACTAGCGTTCGGCGAGCAGTACTTC

V: TRBV19
D: -
J: TRBJ1-2
size: -
CDR3: CASSTEVKGYTF
DNA: TGTGCCAGTAGTACGGAGGTGAAGGGCTACACCTTC

V: TRBV3-1/TRBV3-2
D: -
J: TRBJ2-3
size: -
CDR3: CASSLFTDTQYF
DNA: TGTGCCAGCAGCCTTTTCACAGATACGCAGTATTTT

V: TRBV5-4
D: -
J: TRBJ1-1
size: -
CDR3: CASSIRTSPEAFF
DNA: TGTGCCAGCAGCATACGGACATCCCCTGAAGCTTTCTTT

V: TRBV28
D: -
J: TRBJ2-3
size: -
CDR3: CASSLWVGLGADTQYF
DNA: TGTGCCAGCAGTTTATGGGTGGGTTTGGGCGCAGATACGCAGTATTTT

V: TRBV24-1
D: TRBD1
J: TRBJ2-1
size: -
CDR3: CATSVRPGQGSNEQFF
DNA: TGTGCCACCAGCGTCAGACCGGGACAGGGGAGCAATGAGCAGTTCTTC

V: TRBV5-8
D: -
J: TRBJ2-1
size: -
CDR3: CASSSGDFEQFF
DNA: TGTGCCAGCAGCTCGGGGGACTTTGAGCAGTTCTTC

V: TRBV5-4
D: TRBD2
J: TRBJ2-1
size: -
CDR3: CASSPPTSGTSHEQFF
DNA: TGTGCCAGCAGCCCCCCGACTAGCGGGACTTCCCATGAGCAGTTCTTC

V: TRBV7-9
D: -
J: TRBJ2-1
size: -
CDR3: CASSLVSGLYNEQFF
DNA: TGTGCCAGCAGCTTGGTTAGCGGCCTATACAATGAGCAGTTCTTC

V: TRBV24-1
D: TRBD2
J: TRBJ2-1
size: -
CDR3: CATSALGGRMTYNEQFF
DNA: TGTGCCACCAGTGCCCTTGGCGGGAGAATGACCTACAATGAGCAGTTCTTC

V: TRBV7-9
D: TRBD1
J: TRBJ2-7
size: -
CDR3: CASSSGQALGEQYF
DNA: TGTGCCAGCAGCTCGGGACAGGCTTTAGGCGAGCAGTACTTC

V: TRBV6-5
D: -
J: TRBJ1-1
size: -
CDR3: CASSSSGTEAFF
DNA: TGTGCCAGCAGTTCGAGCGGCACTGAAGCTTTCTTT

V: TRBV5-6
D: TRBD1
J: TRBJ1-4
size: -
CDR3: CASSLLSGGGGKLFF
DNA: TGTGCCAGCAGCTTATTATCAGGGGGTGGTGGAAAACTGTTTTTT

V: TRBV7-2
D: -
J: TRBJ1-2
size: -
CDR3: CASSLAGEAYGYTF
DNA: TGTGCCAGCAGCTTAGCAGGGGAAGCCTATGGCTACACCTTC

V: TRBV5-6
D: TRBD1
J: TRBJ1-6
size: -
CDR3: CASSWTGGALSYNSPLHF
DNA: TGTGCCAGCAGCTGGACAGGGGGCGCGTTATCCTATAATTCACCCCTCCACTTT

V: TRBV29-1
D: -
J: TRBJ2-3
size: -
CDR3: CSVVGADTQYF
DNA: TGCAGCGTTGTGGGGGCAGATACGCAGTATTTT

V: TRBV5-1
D: TRBD1
J: TRBJ1-2
size: -
CDR3: CASSPGTANLYGYTF
DNA: TGCGCCAGCAGCCCCGGGACAGCTAACCTTTATGGCTACACCTTC

V: TRBV28
D: TRBD1
J: TRBJ1-6
size: -
CDR3: CASVLGQGNSPLHF
DNA: TGTGCCAGCGTCTTAGGACAGGGCAATTCACCCCTCCACTTT

V: TRBV11-2
D: -
J: TRBJ1-2
size: -
CDR3: CASSLHQGRAYGYTF
DNA: TGTGCCAGCAGCTTGCATCAGGGCAGGGCCTATGGCTACACCTTC

V: TRBV27
D: TRBD1
J: TRBJ2-1
size: -
CDR3: CASSLSGTGAKSSYNEQFF
DNA: TGTGCCAGCAGTTTATCCGGGACAGGGGCTAAGAGCTCCTACAATGAGCAGTTCTTC

V: TRBV9
D: -
J: TRBJ1-5
size: -
CDR3: CASSVASGTCNQPQHF
DNA: TGTGCCAGCAGCGTAGCTAGTGGGACCTGCAATCAGCCCCAGCATTTT

V: TRBV6-5
D: -
J: TRBJ2-7
size: -
CDR3: CASSYSPVSSRQYF
DNA: TGTGCCAGCAGTTACTCTCCGGTATCTAGCAGGCAGTACTTC

V: TRBV5-1
D: TRBD2
J: TRBJ2-1
size: -
CDR3: CASSGLTSGLINEQFF
DNA: TGCGCCAGCAGCGGCCTGACTAGCGGGTTAATCAATGAGCAGTTCTTC

V: TRBV11-2
D: TRBD1
J: TRBJ1-2
size: -
CDR3: CATRGPTNYGYTF
DNA: TGTGCCACCAGGGGGCCTACTAACTATGGCTACACCTTC

V: TRBV5-6
D: -
J: TRBJ1-5
size: -
CDR3: CASSSWGLIPQHF
DNA: TGTGCCAGCAGCTCGTGGGGGCTCATTCCCCAGCATTTT

V: TRBV10-3
D: -
J: TRBJ2-2
size: -
CDR3: CAISEASAGELFF
DNA: TGTGCCATCAGTGAGGCGTCGGCCGGGGAGCTGTTTTTT

V: TRBV5-4
D: -
J: TRBJ2-5
size: -
CDR3: CASSLVSDYQETQYF
DNA: TGTGCCAGCAGCTTGGTATCTGACTACCAAGAGACCCAGTACTTC

V: TRBV30
D: TRBD1
J: TRBJ2-5
size: -
CDR3: CAWSVGQWGETQYF
DNA: TGTGCCTGGAGTGTGGGACAGTGGGGGGAGACCCAGTACTTC

V: TRBV19
D: -
J: TRBJ1-5
size: once
CDR3: CASSSNRDTHQPQHF
DNA: TGTGCCAGTAGTAGTAACAGGGACACCCATCAGCCCCAGCATTTT

V: TRBV5-5
D: -
J: TRBJ1-4
size: few
CDR3: CASSLPQQGEEKLFF
DNA: TGTGCCAGCAGCTTGCCCCAACAGGGAGAAGAAAAACTGTTTTTT

V: TRBV10-3
D: TRBD1
J: TRBJ2-5
size: -
CDR3: CAISERGGQGETQYF
DNA: TGTGCCATCAGTGAAAGGGGAGGACAGGGAGAGACCCAGTACTTC

V: TRBV27
D: -
J: TRBJ2-3
size: -
CDR3: CASSPAAVTDTQYF
DNA: TGTGCCAGCAGTCCGGCCGCTGTCACAGATACGCAGTATTTT

V: TRBV11-3
D: -
J: TRBJ1-4
size: -
CDR3: CASSLGGSSNEKLFF
DNA: TGTGCCAGCAGCTTAGGCGGCAGCTCTAATGAAAAACTGTTTTTT

V: TRBV28
D: -
J: TRBJ2-7
size: -
CDR3: CASRPPNYEQYF
DNA: TGTGCCAGCAGACCCCCGAACTACGAGCAGTACTTC

V: TRBV18
D: TRBD1
J: TRBJ1-2
size: -
CDR3: CASVQQGARYGYTF
DNA: TGTGCCAGCGTACAGCAGGGGGCGAGGTATGGCTACACCTTC

V: TRBV19
D: -
J: TRBJ1-1
size: once
CDR3: CASSILGLITEAFF
DNA: TGTGCCAGTAGTATACTGGGGTTGATCACTGAAGCTTTCTTT

V: TRBV19
D: -
J: TRBJ1-2
size: once
CDR3: CASSPQGNYGYTF
DNA: TGTGCCAGTAGTCCGCAGGGGAACTATGGCTACACCTTC

V: TRBV10-3
D: -
J: TRBJ2-2
size: -
CDR3: CAVGGPTNTGELFF
DNA: TGTGCCGTAGGAGGTCCTACGAACACCGGGGAGCTGTTTTTT

V: TRBV3-1/TRBV3-2
D: TRBD2
J: TRBJ2-5
size: -
CDR3: CASSQATSGSRETQYF
DNA: TGTGCCAGCAGCCAGGCGACTAGCGGGAGTCGGGAGACCCAGTACTTC

V: TRBV29-1
D: TRBD1
J: TRBJ1-1
size: -
CDR3: CSVEAQESKGAVTLRTEAFF
DNA: TGCAGCGTTGAGGCCCAAGAATCAAAGGGGGCAGTGACCCTGCGCACTGAAGCTTTCTTT

V: TRBV28
D: -
J: TRBJ1-2
size: -
CDR3: CASSLGGVQGMINYGYTF
DNA: TGTGCCAGCAGTTTAGGAGGGGTCCAGGGCATGATAAACTATGGCTACACCTTC

V: TRBV6-5
D: -
J: TRBJ1-2
size: once
CDR3: CASSYSSSRGGYGYTF
DNA: TGTGCCAGCAGTTACTCATCATCTCGAGGAGGCTATGGCTACACCTTC

V: TRBV18
D: -
J: TRBJ1-3
size: -
CDR3: CASSPFDRGGGSSGNTIYF
DNA: TGTGCCAGCTCACCATTCGACCGTGGGGGCGGGAGCTCTGGAAACACCATATATTTT

V: TRBV2
D: TRBD2
J: TRBJ2-5
size: -
CDR3: CASTDVGTSGIETQYF
DNA: TGTGCCAGCACTGACGTCGGGACTAGCGGGATAGAGACCCAGTACTTC

V: TRBV6-5
D: -
J: TRBJ2-6
size: -
CDR3: CASLSSGANVLTF
DNA: TGTGCCAGTTTAAGCTCTGGGGCCAACGTCCTGACTTTC

V: TRBV30
D: TRBD2
J: TRBJ2-1
size: -
CDR3: CAWSVRGLGDNEQFF
DNA: TGTGCCTGGAGTGTAAGAGGACTAGGAGACAATGAGCAGTTCTTC

V: TRBV3-1/TRBV3-2
D: TRBD1
J: TRBJ1-4
size: once
CDR3: CASSQAGTANEKLFF
DNA: TGTGCCAGCAGCCAAGCCGGGACAGCTAATGAAAAACTGTTTTTT

V: TRBV3-1/TRBV3-2
D: -
J: TRBJ2-6
size: -
CDR3: CASSQLDTGANVLTF
DNA: TGTGCCAGCAGCCAACTAGACACGGGGGCCAACGTCCTGACTTTC

V: TRBV30
D: -
J: TRBJ1-3
size: -
CDR3: CAWGLTGNTIYF
DNA: TGTGCCTGGGGTCTCACTGGAAACACCATATATTTT

V: TRBV19
D: -
J: TRBJ2-2
size: -
CDR3: CATEDGLNTGELFF
DNA: TGTGCCACCGAGGACGGCCTGAACACCGGGGAGCTGTTTTTT

V: TRBV7-9
D: -
J: TRBJ2-3
size: -
CDR3: CASSPLAKRTDTQYF
DNA: TGTGCCAGCAGCCCATTAGCTAAGCGCACAGATACGCAGTATTTT

V: TRBV24-1
D: -
J: TRBJ1-5
size: -
CDR3: CATSDRSSPQHF
DNA: TGTGCCACCAGTGACCGATCATCGCCCCAGCATTTT